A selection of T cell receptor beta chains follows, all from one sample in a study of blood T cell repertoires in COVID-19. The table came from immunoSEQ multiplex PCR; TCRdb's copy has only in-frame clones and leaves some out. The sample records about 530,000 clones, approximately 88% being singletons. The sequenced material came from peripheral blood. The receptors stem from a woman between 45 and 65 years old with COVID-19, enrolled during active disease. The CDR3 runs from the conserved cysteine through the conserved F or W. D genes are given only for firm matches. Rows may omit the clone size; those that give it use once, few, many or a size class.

DNA: TGTGCCAGCAGCGTAATGCCTAGCGGTTCCGAGCAGTACTTC
CDR3: CASSVMPSGSEQYF
V: TRBV9
J: TRBJ2-7
D: TRBD2
size: NA

DNA: TGTGCCAGTAGTCGACAGTCGATGGGCCAGCCCCAGCATTTT
CDR3: CASSRQSMGQPQHF
V: TRBV19
J: TRBJ1-5
D: NA
size: NA

DNA: TGTGCCAGCTCAATGTCAGGGTCACTCTCTGGAAACACCATATATTTT
CDR3: CASSMSGSLSGNTIYF
V: TRBV18
J: TRBJ1-3
D: NA
size: NA

DNA: TGTGCCAGCAGCGTAGAGGGCAGGGAAGGAATCTCTGGAAACACCATATATTTT
CDR3: CASSVEGREGISGNTIYF
V: TRBV9
J: TRBJ1-3
D: NA
size: NA

DNA: TGTGCCAGCAAGTTCGGGGATACTAATGAAAAACTGTTTTTT
CDR3: CASKFGDTNEKLFF
V: TRBV2
J: TRBJ1-4
D: NA
size: NA

DNA: TGTGCCAGCAGTTCGATCCTAGACGAATATACGCAGTATTTT
CDR3: CASSSILDEYTQYF
V: TRBV27
J: TRBJ2-3
D: NA
size: NA

DNA: TGTGCCAGCAGCACGGGACAGACTAGCACAGATACGCAGTATTTT
CDR3: CASSTGQTSTDTQYF
V: TRBV11-2
J: TRBJ2-3
D: TRBD1
size: NA

DNA: TGTGCTAGTGGCCGGGACAGGGGGTTAACTTACAATGAGCAGTTCTTC
CDR3: CASGRDRGLTYNEQFF
V: TRBV12-5
J: TRBJ2-1
D: TRBD1
size: NA

DNA: TGTGCCAGCAGTGATTTGGAGAACTATGGCTACACCTTC
CDR3: CASSDLENYGYTF
V: TRBV2
J: TRBJ1-2
D: NA
size: NA

DNA: TGTGCCAGCAGCTCGGGACAGAGGAACACTGAAGCTTTCTTT
CDR3: CASSSGQRNTEAFF
V: TRBV11-2
J: TRBJ1-1
D: TRBD1
size: NA

DNA: TGTGCCTTCTGGGACAGATCACCCCTCCACTTT
CDR3: CAFWDRSPLHF
V: TRBV6-5
J: TRBJ1-6
D: TRBD1
size: NA

DNA: TGTGCCAGCAGCTTCGGGGGACAGCAGCCCCAGCATTTT
CDR3: CASSFGGQQPQHF
V: TRBV5-4
J: TRBJ1-5
D: TRBD1
size: once

DNA: TGTGCCTGGAGTGTTAGGGGACAAGAGACCCAGTACTTC
CDR3: CAWSVRGQETQYF
V: TRBV30
J: TRBJ2-5
D: NA
size: NA

DNA: TGCGCCAGCAGCCATCCCTCCGGGACAGATAATTCACCCCTCCACTTT
CDR3: CASSHPSGTDNSPLHF
V: TRBV4-1
J: TRBJ1-6
D: TRBD1
size: NA

DNA: TGCAGTGCCGGGGACAGAGACGGCTACACCTTC
CDR3: CSAGDRDGYTF
V: TRBV20-1
J: TRBJ1-2
D: TRBD1
size: once

DNA: TGTGCCAGCAGCTTGAGCGCTAGCGGGGGCCGCTTCCAAGAGACCCAGTACTTC
CDR3: CASSLSASGGRFQETQYF
V: TRBV5-4
J: TRBJ2-5
D: TRBD2
size: NA

DNA: TGTGCCAGCAGTGGGGGACAGGGGGCTATAGACATTCAGTACTTC
CDR3: CASSGGQGAIDIQYF
V: TRBV2
J: TRBJ2-4
D: TRBD1
size: NA

DNA: TGTGCCAGCAGTTCCCACTTAGCCAGAGGGAACACTGAAGCTTTCTTT
CDR3: CASSSHLARGNTEAFF
V: TRBV27
J: TRBJ1-1
D: NA
size: NA

DNA: TGTGCCAGCAGCCGGAAGGAGGCGAACGGTCTCTATGGCTACACCTTC
CDR3: CASSRKEANGLYGYTF
V: TRBV28
J: TRBJ1-2
D: NA
size: NA

DNA: TGCGCCAGCAGCCAACAGGGGGAAAATCAGCCCCAGCATTTT
CDR3: CASSQQGENQPQHF
V: TRBV4-1
J: TRBJ1-5
D: TRBD1
size: NA

DNA: TGTGCCAGCAGTTACGAGACCAAGCGGGCATATAGCAATCAGCCCCAGCATTTT
CDR3: CASSYETKRAYSNQPQHF
V: TRBV6-7
J: TRBJ1-5
D: NA
size: NA

DNA: TGTGCCAGCAGCCCGCCAGGAGATACGCAGTATTTT
CDR3: CASSPPGDTQYF
V: TRBV4-2
J: TRBJ2-3
D: NA
size: NA

DNA: TGTGCCAGCAACTCGGACAGAAGTACAAGCGATGAGCAGTTCTTC
CDR3: CASNSDRSTSDEQFF
V: TRBV2
J: TRBJ2-1
D: NA
size: NA

DNA: TGTGCCAGCAGCAGGGACAGGGCCTCCACTGAAGCTTTCTTT
CDR3: CASSRDRASTEAFF
V: TRBV7-9
J: TRBJ1-1
D: TRBD1
size: NA

DNA: TGTGCCAGCAGTAACCAGCGCTCTGGGGCCAACGTCCTGACTTTC
CDR3: CASSNQRSGANVLTF
V: TRBV28
J: TRBJ2-6
D: NA
size: NA

DNA: TGTGCCAGCAGCCGGAGTGGCGGGGACGAGCAGTACTTC
CDR3: CASSRSGGDEQYF
V: TRBV7-3
J: TRBJ2-7
D: NA
size: NA

DNA: TGTGCCAGCAGCTTTAATCAGGCGGGCCCACTTAGCACAGATACGCAGTATTTT
CDR3: CASSFNQAGPLSTDTQYF
V: TRBV5-4
J: TRBJ2-3
D: NA
size: NA

DNA: TGTGCCAGCTCATCGCGGACCGGGACTAGCGGGGGTAGCCACAATGAGCAGTTCTTC
CDR3: CASSSRTGTSGGSHNEQFF
V: TRBV18
J: TRBJ2-1
D: TRBD2
size: once

DNA: TGCGCCAGCGGACCGGACACGCTGAATGAAAAACTGTTTTTT
CDR3: CASGPDTLNEKLFF
V: TRBV5-1
J: TRBJ1-4
D: NA
size: NA

DNA: TGTGCCAGCAGCCTCTCCCACGGTCTCGGGTACGAGCAGTACTTC
CDR3: CASSLSHGLGYEQYF
V: TRBV7-3
J: TRBJ2-7
D: NA
size: NA

DNA: TGCGCCAGCAGCTCCCAAGGACTAGCGGGGGCCCTCGGGGATGAGCAGTTCTTC
CDR3: CASSSQGLAGALGDEQFF
V: TRBV5-1
J: TRBJ2-1
D: TRBD2
size: NA

DNA: TGTGCCAGCAAGAGGGACAGGGGAGGGACCGGGGAGCTGTTTTTT
CDR3: CASKRDRGGTGELFF
V: TRBV6-5
J: TRBJ2-2
D: TRBD1
size: NA

DNA: TGTGCCAGCAGCCTAGTAGGCCAGGGGACCCCAGAGACCCAGTACTTC
CDR3: CASSLVGQGTPETQYF
V: TRBV7-8
J: TRBJ2-5
D: NA
size: NA

DNA: TGTGCGTTCCCCAGTTCTGGAAACACCATATATTTT
CDR3: CAFPSSGNTIYF
V: TRBV5-4
J: TRBJ1-3
D: NA
size: NA

DNA: TGTGCCAGCAGCTCCGGGGTAACCTACGAGCAGTACTTC
CDR3: CASSSGVTYEQYF
V: TRBV7-8
J: TRBJ2-7
D: NA
size: NA

DNA: TGCGCCAGCAGGGCTGCAGGGGGCAGGAACGAGCAGTACTTC
CDR3: CASRAAGGRNEQYF
V: TRBV5-1
J: TRBJ2-7
D: TRBD1
size: once

DNA: TGTGCCAGCAGCCCCTCACGAGGGGGGGACACTGAAGCTTTCTTT
CDR3: CASSPSRGGDTEAFF
V: TRBV2
J: TRBJ1-1
D: NA
size: few

DNA: TGTGCCAGCAGCTTAGAGGAGGTTCCGAACACCATATATTTT
CDR3: CASSLEEVPNTIYF
V: TRBV7-8
J: TRBJ1-3
D: NA
size: NA

DNA: TGTGCCAGCAGTGACGGGGGGGCCAACGTCCTGACTTTC
CDR3: CASSDGGANVLTF
V: TRBV2
J: TRBJ2-6
D: NA
size: NA

DNA: TGTGCCAGCAGTCTCCCTAGCGGGGGGGCAGATACGCAGTATTTT
CDR3: CASSLPSGGADTQYF
V: TRBV2
J: TRBJ2-3
D: TRBD2
size: NA

DNA: TGTGCCAGCAGCTGGGAGCGGGGGGAAGAGACCCAGTACTTC
CDR3: CASSWERGEETQYF
V: TRBV11-2
J: TRBJ2-5
D: TRBD2
size: NA

DNA: TGTGCCAGCTCACCATGGGACAGGCGCGGCAATGAGCAGTTCTTC
CDR3: CASSPWDRRGNEQFF
V: TRBV18
J: TRBJ2-1
D: TRBD1
size: NA

DNA: TGTGCCAGCAGCTTCGTGGGGGCCCCTAATTCACCCCTCCACTTT
CDR3: CASSFVGAPNSPLHF
V: TRBV7-2
J: TRBJ1-6
D: NA
size: NA

DNA: TGCGCCAGCAGCTTGGTCGGAGGGCTGGGAGAAAAACTGTTTTTT
CDR3: CASSLVGGLGEKLFF
V: TRBV5-1
J: TRBJ1-4
D: NA
size: NA

DNA: TGTGCCAGCAGTGCGGTGATCTCTGGGGCCAACGTCCTGACTTTC
CDR3: CASSAVISGANVLTF
V: TRBV2
J: TRBJ2-6
D: NA
size: NA

DNA: TGTGCCAGCAGTATATCGGAGGACACTGAAGCTTTCTTT
CDR3: CASSISEDTEAFF
V: TRBV6-5
J: TRBJ1-1
D: NA
size: NA

DNA: TGTGCCAGCAGTTGGACTCCTTCTGGGGCCAACGTCCTGACTTTC
CDR3: CASSWTPSGANVLTF
V: TRBV28
J: TRBJ2-6
D: NA
size: NA

DNA: TGTGCCAGCAGCCTTCGTGCGATGAATGAGCAGTTCTTC
CDR3: CASSLRAMNEQFF
V: TRBV7-3
J: TRBJ2-1
D: NA
size: NA

DNA: TGTGCCAGCAGCCTTCGACAGGTTCAAGAGACCCAGTACTTC
CDR3: CASSLRQVQETQYF
V: TRBV3-1/TRBV3-2
J: TRBJ2-5
D: NA
size: NA

DNA: TGTGCCAGTAGTATTGGGACAGGGGCTGAAGCTTTCTTT
CDR3: CASSIGTGAEAFF
V: TRBV19
J: TRBJ1-1
D: TRBD1
size: NA